A single sample gave rise to the 9 T cell receptor beta chains below, sequenced in a study of blood T cell repertoires in COVID-19 (dated by TCRdb to 2020 to 2022). Libraries were prepared through the immunoSEQ multiplex PCR assay. TCRdb limited this immuneACCESS table to in-frame rearrangements with V and J called. A share of clones is missing; checked studies link under half to unresolved V genes, and the rest is unexplained. Counted in this sample were approximately 500,000 clones; nearly 90% of them appeared once. The ten largest make up about 1% of the sample. The sample consisted of peripheral blood. The receptors come from a man younger than 35 with COVID-19, enrolled during active disease.

This clone occurred once. The chain links TRBV2 to TRBJ1-2; 8 nucleotides align to TRBD1. Germline loops: CDR1 SNHLY, CDR2 FYNNEI. Trimming at V came to 6 bases and at J to 8 bases, leaving 11 bases not matched to a gene. This CDR3 contains 14 residues. The CDR3 region has the DNA TGTGCCAGCAGCGACAGGGGATTTCCTCGCGGCTACACCTTC. Translated: CASSDRGFPRGYTF.

The chain employs TRBV10-3 and TRBJ2-3; 11 bases are a match to TRBD2. V was pared by 0 bases and J by 2 bases, with 4 bases of the junction left unmatched. The CDR3 runs 17 residues. Germline V lookup: CDR1 ENHRY, CDR2 SYGVKD. The DNA of the CDR3 is TGTGCCATCAGTGAGTCAGGGACTAGCGGACTCACAGATACGCAGTATTTT. Protein sequence: CAISESGTSGLTDTQYF.

J is TRBJ2-7 and V is TRBV3-1 (or the pseudogene TRBV3-2), with TRBD2 as a possible D gene (5 bases). This CDR3 comprises 14 residues. Germline V gene sequence: CDR1 LGHDT, CDR2 YNNKEL (reference sequence). The V gene lost 3 bases and the J gene lost 0 bases, with 9 bases spanning the gap. CDR3 loop: CASSHLRDSYEQYF. DNA for the CDR3: TGTGCCAGCAGCCATCTACGGGACTCCTACGAGCAGTACTTC.

The genes are TRBV29-1 and TRBJ1-2; D gene unclear. The CDR3 loop spans 13 amino acids. V was cut by 0 bases and J by 4 bases, with 9 bases left in between. Germline V gene lookup returns CDR1 SQVTM and CDR2 ANQGSEA. CDR3 bases: TGCAGCGTTGAAGATGGGTGGAGCTATGGCTACACCTTC. This sequence encodes CSVEDGWSYGYTF.

The gene calls are TRBV7-2 and TRBJ1-1; D is unresolved. Trimming took off 5 bases at V and 4 bases at J, with 17 bases between the two ends. Looked up from germline, CDR1 is SGHTA and CDR2 is FQGNSA. The CDR3 is 15 residues long. DNA of the CDR3: TGTGCCAGCAGCCGTGATATTCTTCAGTCCACTGAAGCTTTCTTT. Translation gives CASSRDILQSTEAFF.

The chain links TRBV6-5 to TRBJ1-5; D is uncertain. Between the trimmed V and J ends, which lost 8 bases and 7 bases, there was a span of 18 bases. The germline CDR1 and CDR2 sequences are MNHEY and SVGAGI. The CDR3 has 14 amino acids. The CDR3 spells CASAKGGSPQPQHF. The DNA for the CDR3 is TGTGCCAGCGCGAAAGGAGGTTCCCCCCAGCCCCAGCATTTT.

The chain employs TRBV21-1 and TRBJ2-1; the table's D call, TRBD2, was not checked against the DNA. TRBV21-1 is labeled a pseudogene. CDR3 size: 16 residues. The CDR3 loop is CASSNGGRAGYNEQFF. CDR3 in DNA: TGTGCCAGCAGCAATGGGGGGAGGGCCGGGTACAATGAGCAGTTCTTC.

The rearrangement uses TRBV5-4 and TRBJ1-3; D unresolved. CDR1 SGHNT and CDR2 YYREEE come from the germline V gene (reference sequence). The CDR3 covers 13 residues. Trimming cost V 1 base and J 8 bases, with 10 bases left between them. The CDR3 region has the DNA TGTGCCAGCAGCTTGCAGTCCGGGGACACCATATATTTT. Its translation: CASSLQSGDTIYF.

The CDR3 reads CATLPGGAYGYTF. The CDR3 bases are TGTGCCACCCTCCCGGGGGGGGCCTATGGCTACACCTTC. V usage is TRBV6-5 and J usage is TRBJ1-2; D is perhaps TRBD1 (6 bases). Germline assignment: CDR1 MNHEY and CDR2 SVGAGI. V lost 10 bases, J lost 4 bases, and 16 bases lay in between. The CDR3 length is 13 residues.